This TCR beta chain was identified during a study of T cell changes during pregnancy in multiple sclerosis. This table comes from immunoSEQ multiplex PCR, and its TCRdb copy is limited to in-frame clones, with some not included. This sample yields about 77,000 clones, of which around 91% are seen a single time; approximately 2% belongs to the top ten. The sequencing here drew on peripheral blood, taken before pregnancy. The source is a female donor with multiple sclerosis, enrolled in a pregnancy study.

CDR3 residues: CATSGTSWGTDTQYF. CDR3 nucleotide sequence: TGTGCCACCTCAGGGACTAGCTGGGGCACAGATACGCAGTATTTT. V is TRBV7-8 and J is TRBJ2-3, with TRBD2 identical over 9 bases. The V and J ends lost 10 bases and 1 base, in that order; junction bases with no gene match: 9. Germline V gives CDR1 SGHVS, CDR2 FQNEAQ. The CDR3 spans 15 residues.